The subject of this entry is one T cell receptor (beta chain). This specimen comes from a study of shared clonotypes between healthy human individuals. For the study at large: CD8 memory received one plate per donor, CD8 naive two, CD4 memory three and CD4 naive three.

CD45RO-negative CD8 cells positively selected for CCR7 made up the naive population, which excluded terminally differentiated effector memory CD45RA+ cells. Per germline, CDR1 LNHDA and CDR2 SQIVND (reference sequence). CDR3 length: 15 amino acids. V dropped 3 bases and J dropped 3 bases, with 12 bases sitting between them. The repertoire was sequenced with immunoSEQ multiplex PCR; TCRdb's copy has only in-frame clones and lacks some. This sample has under 1 million clones; around 96% occur once, and the top ten carry under 0.3%. The specimen was naive CD8+ T cells sorted from blood. The clonotype comes from a man aged 30 to 45 in good health. The rearrangement joins TRBV19 to TRBJ2-1; D remains unclear. CDR3 sequence: CASSMGMGNYNEQFF. The CDR3 DNA is TGTGCCAGTAGTATGGGAATGGGGAACTACAATGAGCAGTTCTTC.